The TCR beta chain described here comes from a study of Ad26.COV2.S vaccination and SARS-CoV-2 variants. On the study more broadly: Once or twice, 56 days apart, Ad26.COV2.S was delivered intramuscularly.

The table came from immunoSEQ multiplex PCR; TCRdb's copy has only in-frame clones and leaves some out. The sample shows nearly 400,000 clones, about nine tenths of them seen only once. There are 13 residues in the CDR3. Per germline, CDR1 SGHDN and CDR2 FVKESK. V lost 1 base and J lost 11, with 14 bases in between. Treatment of the sample: around 19 received Ad26.COV2.S at low or high dose, single or two shots; roughly five received placebo; per-sample allocation not given. Day 63 following the first vaccine or placebo injection was when the samples were taken. The sample in question was peripheral blood, obtained in a trial of Ad26.COV2.S vaccine versus placebo. The clonotype comes from a person between 18 and 65 years old who received the Ad26.COV2.S COVID-19 vaccine or a placebo. This chain links TRBV14 with TRBJ2-5; D might be TRBD2 (5 bases). The CDR3 loop is CASSQGRHNSQYF. The CDR3 bases are TGTGCCAGCAGCCAAGGGAGGCACAACTCTCAGTACTTC.